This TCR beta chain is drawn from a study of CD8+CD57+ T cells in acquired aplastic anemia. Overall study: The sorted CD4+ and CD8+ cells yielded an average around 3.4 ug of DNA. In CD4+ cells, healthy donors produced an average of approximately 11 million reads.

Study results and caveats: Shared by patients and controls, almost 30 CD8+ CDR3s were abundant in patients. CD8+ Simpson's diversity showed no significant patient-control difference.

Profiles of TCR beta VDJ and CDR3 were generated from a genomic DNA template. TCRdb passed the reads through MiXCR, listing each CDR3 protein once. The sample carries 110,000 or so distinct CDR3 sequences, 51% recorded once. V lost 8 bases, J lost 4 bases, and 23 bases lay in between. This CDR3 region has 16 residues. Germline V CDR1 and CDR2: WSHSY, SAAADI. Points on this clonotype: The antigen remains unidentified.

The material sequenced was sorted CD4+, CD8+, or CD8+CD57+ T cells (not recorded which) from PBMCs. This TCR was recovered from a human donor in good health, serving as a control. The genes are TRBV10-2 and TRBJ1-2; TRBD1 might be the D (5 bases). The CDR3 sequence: CASGRQGGISGYGYTF. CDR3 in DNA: TGCGCCAGCGGGCGGCAGGGAGGTATAAGCGGCTATGGCTACACCTTC.